This is a list of T cell receptor beta chains from one sample in a study of graft-versus-host responses after intestinal transplantation. TCRdb's table, derived via immunoSEQ multiplex PCR, lists solely in-frame clones and lacks some. The table records about 39,000 clones, 90% to 95% of them present only once. These TCRs' antigens remain unknown. This material consisted of unstimulated CD8+ T cells sorted from spleen or lymph node cells, taken before transplant. The source of these receptors is a human donor who was the organ donor for an intestinal transplant. CDR3s include the opening cysteine and the closing phenylalanine or tryptophan. Fields, in order: clone size, V gene, D gene, J gene, CDR3 protein, CDR3 DNA. A D gene is named only where the DNA matches it firmly. Where a row states a size, it is once, few, many or the class of an expanded clone; other rows omit it.

size: NA; V: TRBV6-5; D: TRBD1; J: TRBJ1-6; CDR3: CASSGQGFRNSPLHF; DNA: TGTGCCAGCAGTGGACAGGGTTTTCGGAATTCACCCCTCCACTTT
size: NA; V: TRBV5-1; D: NA; J: TRBJ2-7; CDR3: CASTQFSAPGTSYEQYF; DNA: TGCGCCAGCACCCAATTTTCAGCTCCCGGGACCTCCTACGAGCAGTACTTC
size: NA; V: TRBV28; D: NA; J: TRBJ2-7; CDR3: CASSFGGPYEQYF; DNA: TGTGCCAGCAGTTTCGGGGGCCCCTACGAGCAGTACTTC
size: NA; V: TRBV4-3; D: TRBD2; J: TRBJ2-3; CDR3: CASSQRGGTDTQYF; DNA: TGCGCCAGCAGCCAGCGGGGGGGCACAGATACGCAGTATTTT
size: NA; V: TRBV9; D: NA; J: TRBJ2-3; CDR3: CASSVEWADTQYF; DNA: TGTGCCAGCAGCGTAGAATGGGCAGATACGCAGTATTTT
size: NA; V: TRBV6-1; D: TRBD2; J: TRBJ2-1; CDR3: CASSENSGGFDNEQFF; DNA: TGTGCCAGCAGTGAAAATAGCGGGGGTTTCGATAATGAGCAGTTCTTC
size: NA; V: TRBV29-1; D: TRBD2; J: TRBJ2-5; CDR3: CSVKGSGGETQYF; DNA: TGCAGCGTCAAGGGATCGGGGGGGGAGACCCAGTACTTC
size: NA; V: TRBV27; D: TRBD1; J: TRBJ2-1; CDR3: CASSLTGYNEQFF; DNA: TGTGCCAGCAGTTTGACAGGGTACAATGAGCAGTTCTTC
size: once; V: TRBV6-1; D: NA; J: TRBJ2-1; CDR3: CASSVYAGLQFF; DNA: TGTGCCAGCAGTGTGTACGCGGGCCTGCAGTTCTTC
size: once; V: TRBV5-8; D: NA; J: TRBJ2-7; CDR3: CASSLPSAGFPYYEQYF; DNA: TGTGCCAGCAGCTTGCCCAGCGCGGGGTTCCCATACTACGAGCAGTACTTC
size: NA; V: TRBV4-2; D: NA; J: TRBJ1-5; CDR3: CASRQGNQPQHF; DNA: TGTGCCAGCAGGCAAGGGAACCAGCCCCAGCATTTT
size: NA; V: TRBV5-1; D: TRBD2; J: TRBJ2-3; CDR3: CASSLGTSGRTDTQYF; DNA: TGCGCCAGCAGCTTGGGGACTAGCGGACGCACAGATACGCAGTATTTT
size: NA; V: TRBV6-6; D: NA; J: TRBJ2-7; CDR3: CASSQAAEQYF; DNA: TGTGCCAGCAGCCAAGCGGCCGAGCAGTACTTC